A single sample gave rise to the 27 T cell receptor beta chains below, sequenced in a study of T cells in Graves' hyperthyroidism and ophthalmopathy. Amplified TCR beta CDR3 regions derived from RNA transcripts. During a first-round RT-PCR of the TCR CDR3, the HTBI primer set was used. TCRdb itself ran the multiplex PCR reads through MiXCR, one entry per CDR3 protein. The sample has about 590,000 distinct CDR3 sequences; 14% are singletons. What was sequenced was blood. All receptors derive from a young woman with Graves' ophthalmopathy.

This clonotype has at least ten counts. The chain links TRBV5-6 to TRBJ1-1; the D is unclear. V was trimmed by 4 bases and J by 2 bases, leaving 18 bases between them. CDR3 length: 16 amino acids. From germline, CDR1 is SGHDT and CDR2 YYEEEE. The chain's CDR3 is CASSPTSRTDNTEAFF. The CDR3 DNA reads TGTGCCAGCAGCCCGACCTCTAGAACGGACAACACTGAAGCTTTCTTT.

This clonotype was seen at least ten times. The V and J genes are TRBV7-2 and TRBJ1-3; D remains unclear. This CDR3 is built from 15 residues. Germline CDR1 is SGHTA and CDR2 is FQGNSA. V was shortened by 1 base and J by 2 bases, with 9 bases between the two germline ends. This chain's CDR3 is CASSLDPGAGNTIYF. The CDR3 DNA follows: TGTGCCAGCAGCTTAGACCCGGGAGCTGGAAACACCATATATTTT.

The rearrangement uses TRBV27 and TRBJ2-2; TRBD1 matches at 9 bases. CDR3 length: 15 amino acids. Germline V gives CDR1 MNHEY, CDR2 SMNVEV (reference sequence). V gave up 6 bases and J gave up 6 bases; unmatched junction bases: 8. CDR3 sequence reads: CASSPRQGGPGELFF. CDR3 nucleotides: TGTGCCAGCAGCCCCCGACAGGGGGGTCCCGGGGAGCTGTTTTTT.

This clonotype was seen many times. The rearrangement uses TRBV20-1 and TRBJ2-1; the D is unclear. The V gene lost 7 bases and the J gene lost 9 bases, with 25 bases spanning the gap. The CDR3 consists of 15 residues. From germline, CDR1 is DFQATT and CDR2 SNEGSKA (reference sequence). Here the CDR3 reads CSGAILSYSLLEQFF. The CDR3 coding sequence is TGCAGTGGGGCTATCCTGAGTTACTCGTTGCTTGAGCAGTTCTTC.

The chain has TRBV13 and TRBJ2-3; unclear D gene. Germline lookup yields CDR1 PRHDT and CDR2 FYEKMQ (reference sequence). CDR3 size: 13 residues. V lost 5 bases and J 10 bases, leaving 16 bases between the germline ends. In nucleotides, the CDR3 is TGTGCCAGCAGCCCGCGAGGCGCGGCACCGCAGTATTTT. It codes for CASSPRGAAPQYF. The full variable domain, with the rest looked up from reference TRBV13 and TRBJ2-3, is AAGVIQSPRHLIKEKRETATLKCYPIPRHDTVYWYQQGPGQDPQFLISFYEKMQSDKGSIPDRFSAQQFSDYHSELNMSSLELGDSALYFCASSPRGAAPQYFGPGTRLTVL.

This clonotype was seen repeatedly, ten times or more. V usage is TRBV20-1 and J usage is TRBJ2-1; D is unclear. Trimming pared 6 bases from V and 5 bases from J, leaving 17 bases between. The germline V gene has CDR1 DFQATT and CDR2 SNEGSKA (reference sequence). The CDR3 is 14 residues long. CDR3 region: CSAHHGLKHNEQFF. In nucleotides, the CDR3 is TGCAGTGCCCATCACGGATTAAAGCACAATGAGCAGTTCTTC.

This clonotype was observed a handful of times. This sequence joins TRBV4-1 and TRBJ1-1, with D possibly being TRBD1 (6 bases). Germline values: CDR1 MGHRA, CDR2 YSYEKL. The germline V and J ends were trimmed by 3 bases and 3 bases, with 14 bases remaining between them. The CDR3 sequence is 15 residues long. The CDR3 DNA reads TGCGCCAGCAGCCACCGGACAGACGCTTACACTGAAGCTTTCTTT. As protein: CASSHRTDAYTEAFF.

This clonotype was picked up many times. The chain uses TRBV7-8 and TRBJ2-7; a weak D match, TRBD1 (6 bases). V lost 5 bases and J 8 bases, leaving 16 bases between the germline ends. The CDR3 runs to 13 residues. Per germline, CDR1 SGHVS and CDR2 FQNEAQ. The CDR3 protein is CASSGTGFNKQYF. The CDR3 DNA is TGTGCCAGCAGCGGTACAGGGTTCAACAAGCAGTACTTC. Full variable domain (remainder filled in from reference TRBV7-8 and TRBJ2-7): GAGVSQSPRYKVAKRGQDVALRCDPISGHVSLFWYQQALGQGPEFLTYFQNEAQLDKSGLPSDRFFAERPEGSVSTLKIQRTQQEDSAVYLCASSGTGFNKQYFGPGTRLTVT.

Comment on this clonotype: An end of the junction differs from the germline gene, which may be a read error. This chain connects TRBV12-3 or TRBV12-4 to TRBJ2-1, with D possibly matching TRBD1 (5 bases). The CDR3 sequence is 20 residues long. CDR3 DNA: TGTGCCAGGAGTTTGCAGGGCCCCTATCTCGGTCTACACCTCTACAATGAGCAGTTCTTC. Translating gives CARSLQGPYLGLHLYNEQFF.

The chain has TRBV6-5 and TRBJ1-5; TRBD1 matches 8 bases. The CDR3 contains 15 residues. CDR1 MNHEY and CDR2 SVGAGI come from the germline V gene. Losses at the gene ends were 0 bases for V and 6 bases for J; bases not matched to a gene: 4. The CDR3 coding sequence is TGTGCCAGCAGTTACTCCGGACAGGGTGGTCAGCCCCAGCATTTT. Protein sequence: CASSYSGQGGQPQHF.

A few counts support this clonotype. The rearrangement joins TRBV18 to TRBJ1-2, with TRBD1 identical over 7 bases. The germline V gene encodes CDR1 KGHSH and CDR2 LQKENI. J was trimmed by 3 bases and V by 4 bases; bases with no gene match: 8. The CDR3 has 15 amino acids. The CDR3 is CASSRPDRADYGYTF. The DNA of the CDR3 is TGTGCCAGCTCACGACCCGACAGGGCCGACTATGGCTACACCTTC.

The chain joins TRBV15 to TRBJ2-3; a weak D match, TRBD2 (5 bases). The length of the CDR3 is 16 residues. The V and J ends lost 3 bases and 4 bases respectively, with 17 bases between them. Germline CDR1 is LNHNV and CDR2 is YYDKDF (reference sequence). This CDR3 is CATSSSDLLPPDTQYF. CDR3 DNA: TGTGCCACCAGCAGCTCGGACTTGCTCCCACCAGATACGCAGTATTTT.

This clonotype occurred a few times. This chain's CDR3 is CASSVVGVDGSNEQFF. The CDR3 DNA is TGTGCCAGCAGCGTAGTCGGCGTCGACGGGAGCAATGAGCAGTTCTTC. This chain connects TRBV9 to TRBJ2-1; D possibly corresponds to TRBD2 (6 bases). Trimming took 0 bases from V and 6 from J, leaving 16 bases between them. Looked up from germline, CDR1 is SGDLS and CDR2 is YYNGEE. The CDR3 extends over 16 amino acids.

This clonotype was recorded many times. V is TRBV5-4 and J is TRBJ2-5; no reliable D call. The CDR3 covers 14 residues. Germline V gene sequence: CDR1 SGHNT, CDR2 YYREEE (reference sequence). Trimming took 0 bases from V and 7 from J, leaving 13 bases between them. The CDR3 DNA reads TGTGCCAGCAGCTTGGTTGGCAATCCACCGACCCAGTACTTC. This codes for CASSLVGNPPTQYF.

This clonotype has ten or more counts. The V call is TRBV7-2, the J call TRBJ1-2; D is unresolved. Trimming removed 4 bases at V and 4 bases at J, with 10 bases between. The V gene's germline CDR1 is SGHTA and CDR2 FQGNSA. There are 13 residues in the CDR3. In nucleotides, the CDR3 is TGTGCCAGCAGCTCCCCCAGGCGCTATGGCTACACCTTC. It translates to CASSSPRRYGYTF. The variable domain in full, completed from reference TRBV7-2 and TRBJ1-2, reads GAGVSQSPSNKVTEKGKDVELRCDPISGHTALYWYRQSLGQGLEFLIYFQGNSAPDKSGLPSDRFSAERTGGSVSTLTIQRTQQEDSAVYLCASSSPRRYGYTFGSGTRLTVV.

This clonotype occurred many times. The rearrangement joins TRBV11-3 to TRBJ2-3; D is unclear. The CDR3 extends over 15 amino acids. V was clipped by 6 bases and J by 1 base, with 14 bases between them. Germline V gives CDR1 SGHNT, CDR2 YENEEA. CDR3 sequence (DNA): TGTGCCAGCAGTAGTCCAGGACGGCGCACAGATACGCAGTATTTT. This encodes CASSSPGRRTDTQYF.

This clonotype was observed at least ten times. V is TRBV20-1 and J is TRBJ2-6, with 11 bases aligning to TRBD1. V dropped 4 bases and J dropped 0; count of bases not matched to a gene: 2. Germline V gene lookup returns CDR1 DFQATT and CDR2 SNEGSKA (reference sequence). CDR3 length: 16 residues. The CDR3 reads CSAKGQGGSGANVLTF. The CDR3 nucleotides read TGCAGTGCTAAGGGACAGGGGGGCTCTGGGGCCAACGTCCTGACTTTC.

This chain links TRBV11-3 with TRBJ2-5; 7 bases line up with TRBD1. V was pared by 5 bases and J by 5 bases, with 14 bases of the junction left unmatched. CDR3 length equals 16 residues. CDR1 SGHNT and CDR2 YENEEA come from the germline V gene. This chain's CDR3 is CASSSVRGGMVETQYF. The CDR3 nucleotides read TGTGCCAGCAGCAGCGTACGAGGGGGCATGGTGGAGACCCAGTACTTC.

This clonotype was observed many times. The chain carries TRBV6-1 and TRBJ2-1; 9 bases are shared with TRBD2. V lost 6 bases, J lost 8 bases, and 14 bases stayed unmatched. This CDR3 region has 16 residues. The V gene's germline CDR1 is MNHNS and CDR2 SASEGT. The CDR3 DNA follows: TGTGCCAGCAGCCCCGGTGGTAGCGGGAGCTGGTATGAGCAGTTCTTC. Amino acids: CASSPGGSGSWYEQFF.

This clonotype was recorded at least ten times. The genes are TRBV7-3 and TRBJ2-1; possibly TRBD1 or TRBD2 for D (5 bases each). The V end lost 5 bases, the J end lost 0 bases, and 14 bases lay between the germline ends. The CDR3 spans 16 residues. Germline CDR1 reads SGHTA; CDR2 reads FQGTGA. The CDR3 bases are TGTGCCAGCAGCCACGGGGCCGCGAGCTCCTACAATGAGCAGTTCTTC. Its protein is CASSHGAASSYNEQFF.

The V gene is TRBV19, the J gene TRBJ2-7; D is unresolved. Germline CDR1 and CDR2: LNHDA and SQIVND (reference sequence). Trimming shortened V by 3 bases and J by 2 bases, and 11 bases separated the two germline ends. The CDR3 runs 14 residues. The CDR3 coding sequence is TGTGCCAGTAGTATTTTGCCAAACCCCTACGAGCAGTACTTC. Its protein product is CASSILPNPYEQYF.

Concerning this clonotype itself: The junction departs from the called germline gene at one end, perhaps through a read error. The chain carries TRBV6-1 and TRBJ2-2; no clear D. CDR1 is MNHNS and CDR2 is SASEGT in the germline V gene. CDR3 size: 14 residues. Written as DNA, the CDR3 is TGTGCCGGCAGTGAAATCAGCAGGATCGGGGAGCTGTTTTTT. Translating gives CAGSEISRIGELFF.

This clonotype showed up many times. The CDR3 reads CASSRDPYEQYF. The DNA of the CDR3 is TGTGCCAGCAGCCGTGACCCCTACGAGCAGTACTTC. V gene TRBV7-6 combines with J gene TRBJ2-7; the D is unclear. Trimming removed 5 bases at V and 2 bases at J, with 7 bases between. The CDR3 has 12 residues. The germline V gene encodes CDR1 SGHVS and CDR2 FNYEAQ.

This chain joins TRBV24-1 and TRBJ1-1; D might be TRBD1 (6 bases). V gave up 11 bases and J gave up 1 base, with 10 bases separating them. The length of the CDR3 is 12 residues. The germline CDR1 and CDR2 sequences are KGHDR and SFDVKD. As DNA, the CDR3 is TGTGCCAGCGGGACACCGAACACTGAAGCTTTCTTT. This gives the protein CASGTPNTEAFF.

This clonotype was seen many times. The chain carries TRBV29-1 and TRBJ2-7; TRBD1 matches at 7 bases. CDR1 SQVTM and CDR2 ANQGSEA come from the germline V gene. V lost 4 bases and J lost 2; bases outside the gene matches: 5. This CDR3 has 13 amino acids. The CDR3 reads CSVARDSPYEQYF. Written as DNA, the CDR3 is TGCAGCGTTGCCCGGGACAGCCCCTACGAGCAGTACTTC.

This clonotype was observed a few times. The V and J genes are TRBV19 and TRBJ2-1; D remains unclear. V gave up 2 bases and J gave up 8 bases, with 10 bases separating them. There are 13 residues in the CDR3. Germline V gene sequence: CDR1 LNHDA, CDR2 SQIVND (reference sequence). The CDR3 DNA reads as TGTGCCAGTAGTATATCAGTATACGATGAGCAGTTCTTC. This sequence encodes CASSISVYDEQFF.

The chain recombines TRBV14 with TRBJ2-5; 11 positions match TRBD1. Trimming at V came to 4 bases and at J to 3 bases, leaving 7 bases not matched to a gene. CDR3 length: 16 amino acids. Germline CDR1 and CDR2: SGHDN and FVKESK. The CDR3 DNA reads TGTGCCAGCAGCCTTCTCTCGGGACAGGGGGAAGAGACCCAGTACTTC. It yields the protein CASSLLSGQGEETQYF.